This entry lists 19 T cell receptor beta chains sequenced from one sample in a study of blood T cells in healthy people across ages. PCR was performed a second time for roughly 7 to 12 cycles using a sample-barcoded 5' primer and a J-beta primer mix. TCRdb reanalysed the 5' RACE reads using MiXCR and keeps one entry per CDR3 protein. The sample gives 600,000 to 850,000 distinct CDR3 sequences, roughly 25% of which show up once; 8% to 10% is in the top ten. The same sample was also used in a study of T cells of mothers and their children.

Sequences were obtained from blood. Receptors originate from a boy younger than 18 in good health.

The rearrangement uses TRBV29-1 and TRBJ1-2; the match to TRBD1 covers 7 bases. Looked up from germline, CDR1 is SQVTM and CDR2 is ANQGSEA. V dropped 6 bases and J dropped 7; count of bases not matched to a gene: 8. CDR3 length: 12 residues. The CDR3 sequence is CSVPGQLGGYTF. In DNA form, the CDR3 reads TGCAGCGTCCCGGGACAGTTGGGTGGCTACACCTTC.

The chain joins TRBV7-9 to TRBJ1-6; a possible D gene is TRBD1 (5 bases). V lost 2 bases and J 4 bases, leaving 12 bases between the germline ends. There are 16 residues in the CDR3. Per the germline V gene, CDR1 is SEHNR and CDR2 is FQNEAQ (reference sequence). The DNA for the CDR3 is TGTGCCAGCAGCTTAATGACAGCATTTTATAATTCACCCCTCCACTTT. Translation gives CASSLMTAFYNSPLHF.

V is TRBV7-3 and J is TRBJ2-4; 10 positions agree with TRBD1. The CDR3 runs to 19 residues. Germline loops: CDR1 SGHTA, CDR2 FQGTGA. Losses at the gene ends were 3 bases for V and 0 bases for J; bases not matched to a gene: 11. CDR3 sequence reads: CASSFRQGAVPIAKNIQYF. CDR3 in DNA: TGTGCCAGCAGCTTTCGACAGGGGGCCGTTCCGATAGCCAAAAACATTCAGTACTTC.

The rearrangement uses TRBV3-1 and TRBJ2-5; 9 bases match TRBD2. This CDR3 region has 17 residues. V was pared by 1 base and J by 1 base, with 7 bases of the junction left unmatched. Per germline, CDR1 LGHDT and CDR2 YNNKEL (reference sequence). The CDR3 coding sequence is TGTGCCAGCAGCCAAGGCCAGACTAGCGGTTCCCAAGAGACCCAGTACTTC. This translates into CASSQGQTSGSQETQYF.

The rearrangement joins TRBV28 to TRBJ1-2; D is perhaps TRBD1 (6 bases). The CDR3 sequence is 16 residues long. V lost 4 bases and J 8 bases, leaving 23 bases between the germline ends. Germline CDR1 and CDR2: MDHEN and SYDVKM. The CDR3 reads CASSSPSYRDSLGYTF. The DNA for the CDR3 is TGTGCCAGCAGTTCCCCATCCTACAGGGATTCGTTAGGCTACACCTTC.

This clonotype was counted a few times. J is TRBJ2-1 and V is TRBV10-3; possibly TRBD2 for D (5 bases). V lost 6 bases, J lost 8 bases, and 17 bases lay in between. This CDR3 region has 14 residues. CDR1 ENHRY and CDR2 SYGVKD come from the germline V gene. The CDR3 protein is CAISKLARGDEQFF. The CDR3 DNA reads TGTGCCATCAGCAAATTAGCGCGTGGGGATGAGCAGTTCTTC.

This chain connects TRBV5-1 to TRBJ2-5; 7 positions match TRBD1. The J segment lost 2 bases and the V segment lost 4 bases, leaving 5 bases of the junction unmatched. The CDR3 is 14 residues long. CDR1 is SGHRS, CDR2 YFSETQ, per germline. CDR3 coding DNA: TGCGCCAGCAGCAACAGACAGGGACAAGAGACCCAGTACTTC. Residues: CASSNRQGQETQYF.

CDR3 DNA sequence: TGTGCCAGCAGCGTAGGAGGGAATGAAAAACTGTTTTTT. Translated: CASSVGGNEKLFF. The V call is TRBV9, the J call TRBJ1-4, with D uncertain. Trimming cost V 0 bases and J 5 bases, with 5 bases left between them. CDR1 is SGDLS and CDR2 is YYNGEE in the germline V gene. The CDR3 has 13 amino acids. The variable domain in full, completed from reference TRBV9 and TRBJ1-4, reads DSGVTQTPKHLITATGQRVTLRCSPRSGDLSVYWYQQSLDQGLQFLIQYYNGEERAKGNILERFSAQQFPDLHSELNLSSLELGDSALYFCASSVGGNEKLFFGSGTQLSVL.

The chain links TRBV15 to TRBJ2-5; tentatively, D is TRBD1 or TRBD2 (6 bases each). V lost 8 bases to trimming and J lost 1 base, with 17 bases between them. The CDR3 loop spans 15 amino acids. CDR1 LNHNV and CDR2 YYDKDF come from the germline V gene (reference sequence). The chain's CDR3 is CATRARGPVQETQYF. The CDR3 nucleotides read TGTGCCACCCGGGCTCGGGGGCCAGTCCAAGAGACCCAGTACTTC.

This clonotype was counted only a few times. V gene TRBV5-1 combines with J gene TRBJ2-7, with D tentatively TRBD1 or TRBD2 (5 bases each). V shed 1 base and J shed 6 bases, with 14 bases lying between them. Germline V CDR1 and CDR2: SGHRS, YFSETQ. This CDR3 is built from 14 residues. Here the CDR3 DNA reads TGCGCCAGCAGCTTGTGGTCAGGGACCTCCGAGCAGTACTTC. Its translation is CASSLWSGTSEQYF.

This clonotype has more than one count but fewer than ten. The rearrangement joins TRBV7-9 to TRBJ1-6; D possibly corresponds to TRBD1 (5 bases). CDR1 is SEHNR and CDR2 is FQNEAQ in the germline V gene (reference sequence). Trimming left V 5 bases short and J 4 bases short, with 12 bases between. The CDR3 contains 15 residues. CDR3: CASSPGAGYNSPLHF. CDR3 bases: TGTGCCAGCAGCCCCGGGGCAGGGTATAATTCACCCCTCCACTTT.

This clonotype appeared a few times. V and J are TRBV5-1 and TRBJ2-1, with 8 bases identical to TRBD2. Trimming at V came to 0 bases and at J to 7 bases, leaving 6 bases not matched to a gene. There are 15 residues in the CDR3. The germline gives CDR1 SGHRS, CDR2 YFSETQ. The CDR3 is CASSLGSGSSNEQFF. DNA for the CDR3: TGCGCCAGCAGCTTGGGGAGCGGGAGTTCGAATGAGCAGTTCTTC.

The V call is TRBV7-2, the J call TRBJ1-1; D might be TRBD1 (6 bases). V lost 5 bases to trimming and J lost 5 bases, with 12 bases between them. Germline loops: CDR1 SGHTA, CDR2 FQGNSA. CDR3 length equals 13 residues. Here the CDR3 reads CASSQARGTEAFF. The CDR3 region has the DNA TGTGCCAGCAGCCAGGCGAGGGGGACTGAAGCTTTCTTT.

This chain joins TRBV10-1 and TRBJ2-1, with 10 bases aligning to TRBD2. The CDR3 extends over 16 amino acids. CDR1 and CDR2 from the germline V gene are WNHNN and SYGVQD (reference sequence). After removal of 0 bases from V and 4 bases from J, the junction contained 3 bases not matched to a gene. The CDR3, as DNA: TGCGCCAGCAGTGAGTCCAGGACTAGCGGATACAATGAGCAGTTCTTC. The encoded protein is CASSESRTSGYNEQFF.

This clonotype was seen only a few times. The J gene is TRBJ2-7, the V gene TRBV20-1; 7 nucleotides line up with TRBD1. The CDR3 loop spans 15 amino acids. CDR1 and CDR2 (germline): DFQATT, SNEGSKA (reference sequence). V lost 6 bases, J lost 5 bases, and 16 bases stayed unmatched. The CDR3 sequence: CSASGPRQGKNEQYF. CDR3 bases: TGCAGTGCCAGTGGGCCCCGACAGGGTAAAAACGAGCAGTACTTC.

The V call is TRBV21-1, the J call TRBJ2-5. The J call is doubtful: the DNA matches TRBJ2-7 better. TRBV21-1 is assigned pseudogene status. The CDR3 consists of 15 residues. The CDR3 DNA reads as TGTGCCAGCAGCAAAGCGAACGGCGTCTCCTACGAGCAGTACTTC. This sequence encodes CASSKANGVSYEQYF.

This clonotype was detected a few times. This chain uses TRBV20-1 with TRBJ2-5; no clear D. CDR1 is DFQATT and CDR2 is SNEGSKA in the germline V gene (reference sequence). Trimming pared 0 bases from V and 0 bases from J, leaving 8 bases between. This CDR3 spans 14 amino acids. CDR3 bases: TGCAGTGCTAGAGATTTACAGTACCAAGAGACCCAGTACTTC. It translates to CSARDLQYQETQYF.

This clonotype occurred a few times. CDR3 sequence reads: CSARDRLLGGETQYF. The DNA of the CDR3 is TGCAGTGCTAGAGATCGTTTATTGGGGGGAGAGACCCAGTACTTC. The rearrangement links TRBV20-1 to TRBJ2-5, with a weak D call TRBD2 (6 bases). The V gene lost 0 bases and the J gene lost 4 bases, with 15 bases spanning the gap. The CDR3 covers 15 residues. Germline V gene sequence: CDR1 DFQATT, CDR2 SNEGSKA (reference sequence).

This clonotype has just a few counts. The chain employs TRBV6-2 or TRBV6-3 and TRBJ2-7; TRBD2 matches 7 bases. The CDR3 loop spans 11 amino acids. The germline V gene has CDR1 MNHEY and CDR2 SVGEGT. V shed 6 bases, J shed 11 bases, and the junction held 7 bases outside the gene matches. CDR3: CASSQSGVEYF. The CDR3 bases are TGTGCCAGCAGCCAGAGCGGGGTCGAGTACTTC.